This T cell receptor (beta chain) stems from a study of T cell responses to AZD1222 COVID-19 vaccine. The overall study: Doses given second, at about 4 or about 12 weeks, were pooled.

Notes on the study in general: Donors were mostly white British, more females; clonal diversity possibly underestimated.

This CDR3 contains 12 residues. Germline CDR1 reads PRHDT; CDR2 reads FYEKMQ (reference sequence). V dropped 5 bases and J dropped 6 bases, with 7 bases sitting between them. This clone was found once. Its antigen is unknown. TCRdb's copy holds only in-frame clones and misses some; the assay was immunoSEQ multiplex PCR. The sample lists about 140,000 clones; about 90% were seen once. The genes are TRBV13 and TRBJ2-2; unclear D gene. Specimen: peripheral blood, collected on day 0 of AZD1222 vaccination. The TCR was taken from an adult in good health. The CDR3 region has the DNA TGTGCCAGCAGCCACGGACCCGGGGAGCTGTTTTTT. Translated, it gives CASSHGPGELFF. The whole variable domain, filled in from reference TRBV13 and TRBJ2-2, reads AAGVIQSPRHLIKEKRETATLKCYPIPRHDTVYWYQQGPGQDPQFLISFYEKMQSDKGSIPDRFSAQQFSDYHSELNMSSLELGDSALYFCASSHGPGELFFGEGSRLTVL.